This T cell receptor (beta chain) was retrieved from a study of shared clonotypes between healthy human individuals (dated by TCRdb to 2020 to 2022). Concerning the study at large: Three men and a couple of women, aged 18 to 49 years, made up the cohort. For each donor, CD4 naive and CD4 memory were each given three plates, CD8 naive was given two plates, and CD8 memory was given one plate. The study deeply sequenced blood TCR repertoires of about 5 healthy adults to estimate repertoire size and the extent of clonotype sharing between individuals. To increase sequencing depth and limit assay-specific biases, different laboratories used diverse techniques to prepare libraries and sequence TCR repertoires. Leukapheresis yielded between about 0.85 and 10 billion PBMCs per donor.

What the study reported, not specific to this receptor: Based on pairwise subsampling, the degree of clonotype sharing among donors was expected to be affected by sequencing depth. Incomplete sequencing was indicated by rarefaction of sorted-subset datasets, despite the large sequencing depth. Naive subsets generally had larger estimated clonotype richness than memory subsets. Across a few donors, around 5% of naive CD4, around 3.5% of naive CD8, approximately 2.5% of memory CD4, and approximately 0.4% of memory CD8 clonotypes were shared. Only blood was sampled, and tissue TCR repertoires likely differ from those in blood. Because the study included a small number of donors, the genetic and exposure-history diversity represented was limited. Clonotypes shared by all four sorted-subset donors showed higher generation probabilities than non-shared clonotypes.

Note on this clone: Its antigen is still unknown. Base qualities are missing; no much larger clone stands one base away.

Healthy HIV-negative adults with no recently reported acute infections or vaccinations were included as donors. Only Caucasian adults living in Nashville, Tennessee, USA were represented among the donors. Magnetic negative selection was used to enrich CD4+ T cells, after which naive cells were positively selected on CD45RA and the negative fraction became the memory subset. Blood was obtained by leukapheresis, after which PBMCs were separated by Ficoll-Histopaque density gradient centrifugation and cryopreserved in liquid nitrogen vapor phase. Analytical flow cytometry was used to check the purity and quantity of every magnetically sorted T cell population. From each sorted fraction, genomic DNA was isolated and quantified by UV absorbance on a Nanodrop 2000c. The germline V gene (reference sequence) supplies CDR1 WNHNN and CDR2 SYGVQD. Germline trimming: 10 bases from V, 6 bases from J; junction bases outside gene matches: 15. From its cysteine to its phenylalanine, the CDR3 spans 14 amino acids. The read is trimmed to its CDR3 DNA, 42 bases read in frame from base 1.

Using the deep immunoSEQ assay, multiplex PCR amplified TCR CDR3 regions from genomic DNA. Extracted genomic DNA from each cell subset was spread evenly across all wells of several immunoSEQ 96-well plates, with each plate serving as a replicate. For sorted subsets, each replicate PCR was loaded with roughly 0.2 ug genomic DNA, equivalent to 25,000 to 30,000 T cell genomes. The purified libraries were quantified using a Qubit 3.0 fluorometer, sized with a Bioanalyzer 2100, and then quantified again using the KAPA Library Quantification kit. Every immunoSEQ 96-well plate was sequenced on a dedicated single-read 150-cycle Illumina NextSeq 550 flow cell. Per the source publication's procedure: The immunoSEQ output contained only junctional sequences without quality scores, so filtering could not match that applied to full-length reads. Sequences were annotated with PyIR, a Python wrapper for IgBLAST v1.9, and V/J genes and CDR3 were assigned using IMGT germline references. Reads with weak V/J assignments (E-value above 1e-6), missing CDR3, stop codons, out-of-frame junctions, or ambiguous translated residues were removed. V3J clonotypes were defined as sequences sharing an identical inferred V gene, J gene, and CDR3 amino acid sequence. The percentage overlap between two repertoires was calculated by dividing the number of shared unique clonotypes by the size of the smaller repertoire. Three approaches were used to assess repertoire richness: RTK rarefaction, the Chao1 estimator, and Recon v2.1 estimates of unobserved clonotypes. OLGA was used to compute generation probabilities for all TCRbeta clonotypes that the gDNA method yielded from a handful of donors. In TCRdb, the immuneACCESS table is reduced to in-frame sequences with V and J assigned. These tables do not hold every clone; where another copy was compared, an unresolved V gene accounts for under half, and the others remain unexplained. The V and J calls and clone size are taken from that table; D and trimming were inferred from the DNA. In all, the sample holds about 770,000 clones, and roughly 72% of those were seen once. Under 2% of the sample lies in the top ten.

The sample was memory CD4+ T cells sorted from blood. The sample's cell subset or site, from its label and the paper: CD45RA-negative fraction. The chain is made from TRBV10-1 and TRBJ2-7; 7 nucleotides in the junction match TRBD1. The receptor was isolated from a woman aged 25 to 39 in good health. The sequenced DNA is TGCGCCAAACAAGGGGGACAGTTTGGCGGCGAGCAGTACTTC. Its amino acids are CAKQGGQFGGEQYF.